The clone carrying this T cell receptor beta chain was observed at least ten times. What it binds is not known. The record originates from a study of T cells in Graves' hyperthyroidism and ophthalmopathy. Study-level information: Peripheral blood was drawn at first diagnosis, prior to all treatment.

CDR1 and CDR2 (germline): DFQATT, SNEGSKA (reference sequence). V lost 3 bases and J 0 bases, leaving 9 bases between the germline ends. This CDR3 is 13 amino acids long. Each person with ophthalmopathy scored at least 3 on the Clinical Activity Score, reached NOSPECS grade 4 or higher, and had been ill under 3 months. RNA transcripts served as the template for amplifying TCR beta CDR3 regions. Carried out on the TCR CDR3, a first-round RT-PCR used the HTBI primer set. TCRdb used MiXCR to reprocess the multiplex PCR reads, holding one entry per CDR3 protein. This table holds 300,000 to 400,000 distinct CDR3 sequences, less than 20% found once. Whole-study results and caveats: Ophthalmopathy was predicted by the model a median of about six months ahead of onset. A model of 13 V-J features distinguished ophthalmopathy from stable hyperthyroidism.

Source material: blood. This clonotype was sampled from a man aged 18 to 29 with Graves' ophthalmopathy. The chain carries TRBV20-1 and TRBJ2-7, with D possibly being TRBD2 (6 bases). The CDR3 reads CSARGGASYEQYF. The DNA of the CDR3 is TGCAGTGCTAGGGGGGGAGCCTCCTACGAGCAGTACTTC.